Each of the 18 T cell receptor beta chains below was sequenced from the same sample in a study of T cells in tuberculosis. After thawing and overnight rest, PBMC were stained with GMM-loaded CD1B tetramer, viability dye and anti-CD3 for sorting. The CD1B tetramers carried C32 glucose monomycolate purified from Rhodococcus equi. Data came from immunoSEQ multiplex PCR; TCRdb stores just in-frame clones and leaves some out. The data contain approximately 58,000 clones, roughly 88% of them singletons. The sample comprised CD1b-GMM tetramer-negative cells sorted from PBMCs. These receptor sequences come from an adult woman with latent tuberculosis.

The chain combines TRBV30 with TRBJ2-7; tentative D call: TRBD2 (6 bases). The germline V and J ends were trimmed by 2 bases and 2 bases, with 13 bases remaining between them. The CDR3 consists of 14 residues. Germline V gene lookup returns CDR1 GTSNPN and CDR2 SVGIG (reference sequence). The CDR3 loop is CAWSRGLEAYEQYF. The CDR3 nucleotides read TGTGCCTGGAGTAGGGGACTTGAAGCCTACGAGCAGTACTTC.

The chain uses TRBV18 and TRBJ2-7; D might be TRBD1 (5 bases). This CDR3 has 14 amino acids. Germline CDR1 is KGHSH and CDR2 is LQKENI. V was trimmed by 5 bases and J by 3 bases, leaving 14 bases between them. This CDR3 is CASSSWGRNYEQYF. The CDR3 DNA follows: TGTGCCAGCTCATCCTGGGGCAGAAACTACGAGCAGTACTTC.

The CDR3: CASSFQRGLAGHEQFF. In DNA, the CDR3 is TGTGCCAGCAGTTTTCAAAGGGGCCTAGCGGGCCATGAGCAGTTCTTC. This sequence joins TRBV28 and TRBJ2-1, with TRBD2 matching over 8 bases. With V trimmed by 3 bases and J by 8 bases, 12 bases remained unmatched. This CDR3 spans 16 amino acids. CDR1 is MDHEN and CDR2 is SYDVKM in the germline V gene.

V gene TRBV5-6 combines with J gene TRBJ1-2; D gene uncertain. CDR1 is SGHDT, CDR2 YYEEEE, per germline. The CDR3 contains 14 residues. Trimming cost V 0 bases and J 3 bases, with 9 bases left between them. The CDR3 nucleotides read TGTGCCAGCAGCTTGGACGCAGACTACTATGGCTACACCTTC. Amino acid sequence: CASSLDADYYGYTF.

The chain is built from TRBV7-9 and TRBJ1-4; perhaps TRBD1 as D (5 bases). V lost 5 bases and J 0 bases, leaving 10 bases between the germline ends. CDR3 length equals 15 residues. Germline-derived CDR1 and CDR2 are SEHNR and FQNEAQ (reference sequence). CDR3 sequence (DNA): TGTGCCAGCAGCCCCCAGGGTGCAACTAATGAAAAACTGTTTTTT. Translated, it gives CASSPQGATNEKLFF.

A few counts support this clone. J is TRBJ2-3 and V is TRBV6-1; 9 positions agree with TRBD2. Germline V gene data show CDR1 as MNHNS and CDR2 as SASEGT. The CDR3 runs 15 residues. V was pared by 1 base and J by 1 base, with 0 bases of the junction left unmatched. DNA of the CDR3: TGTGCCAGCAGTGAAGAGCGGGGGGGCACAGATACGCAGTATTTT. Its translation is CASSEERGGTDTQYF.

This clone was detected only a few times. The chain links TRBV7-2 to TRBJ2-5; 8 bases fit TRBD2. CDR3 length equals 15 residues. With 7 bases clipped from V and 1 base from J, the junction kept 8 bases outside the gene matches. Germline CDR1 SGHTA, CDR2 FQGNSA. This chain's CDR3 is CASIPGGGLQETQYF. CDR3 nucleotide sequence: TGTGCCAGCATCCCGGGGGGGGGCCTCCAAGAGACCCAGTACTTC.

As regards this clone: Other DNA sequences in this sample translate to the same CDR3. The gene calls are TRBV7-3 and TRBJ1-1; D unresolved. Germline assignment: CDR1 SGHTA and CDR2 FQGTGA. V was pared by 5 bases and J by 1 base, with 8 bases between. CDR3 length: 13 amino acids. The CDR3 DNA is TGTGCCAGCAGCCCGACGGGGAACACTGAAGCTTTCTTT. Translated, it gives CASSPTGNTEAFF. Complete variable domain (other parts from reference TRBV7-3 and TRBJ1-1): GAGVSQTPSNKVTEKGKYVELRCDPISGHTALYWYRQSLGQGPEFLIYFQGTGAADDSGLPNDRFFAVRPEGSVSTLKIQRTERGDSAVYLCASSPTGNTEAFFGQGTRLTVV.

To note about this clone: The junction shows a germline mismatch at one end, possibly a read error. The chain links TRBV30 to TRBJ2-7; the D gene is possibly TRBD1 (6 bases). Germline loops: CDR1 GTSNPN, CDR2 SVGIG (reference sequence). This CDR3 has 11 residues. The CDR3 here is CAWSVLGQNTF. CDR3 coding DNA: TGTGCCTGGAGTGTATTAGGACAGAACACCTTC. Looking up the rest from reference TRBV30 and TRBJ2-7 gives the full variable domain: SQTIHQWPATLVQPVGSPLSLECTVEGTSNPNLYWYRQAAGRGLQLLFYSVGIGQISSEVPQNLSASRPQDRQFILSSKKLLLSDSGFYLCAWSVLGQNTFGPGTRLTVT.

The chain employs TRBV9 and TRBJ2-3, with TRBD1 matching 9 bases. CDR3 length: 14 amino acids. The germline V gene encodes CDR1 SGDLS and CDR2 YYNGEE. V trimming: 10 bases; J trimming: 2 bases; junction bases outside the gene matches: 8. The CDR3 sequence is CAGAGQGNTDTQYF. The CDR3 DNA reads as TGTGCCGGGGCCGGACAGGGGAACACAGATACGCAGTATTTT.

About this clone itself: The same CDR3 also results from other DNA sequences found in this sample. This chain links TRBV18 with TRBJ2-7, with 8 nucleotides matching TRBD1. The CDR3 loop spans 14 amino acids. Germline V gene data show CDR1 as KGHSH and CDR2 as LQKENI. Trimming removed 3 bases from V and 3 bases from J; junction bases left unmatched: 4. The CDR3 reads CASSPGTGGYEQYF. CDR3 DNA: TGTGCCAGCTCACCGGGAACAGGGGGCTACGAGCAGTACTTC.

V usage is TRBV6-1 and J usage is TRBJ1-5, with D possibly matching TRBD1 (5 bases). CDR1 and CDR2 (germline): MNHNS, SASEGT. The CDR3 length is 15 residues. V shed 6 bases and J shed 5 bases, with 17 bases lying between them. This CDR3 is CASSYRPKWDQPQHF. The CDR3 DNA reads TGTGCCAGCAGCTACAGGCCCAAGTGGGATCAGCCCCAGCATTTT.

This clone was picked up one time. This chain links TRBV7-9 with TRBJ2-1; 10 positions agree with TRBD2. This CDR3 region has 13 residues. With 8 bases clipped from V and 5 bases from J, the junction kept 3 bases outside the gene matches. CDR1 is SEHNR, CDR2 FQNEAQ, per germline (reference sequence). CDR3 sequence: CASLAGANNEQFF. CDR3 DNA sequence: TGTGCCAGCCTAGCGGGAGCAAACAATGAGCAGTTCTTC. The full variable domain, in which reference TRBV7-9 and TRBJ2-1 provide the parts outside the CDR3, is DTGVSQNPRHKITKRGQNVTFRCDPISEHNRLYWYRQTLGQGPEFLTYFQNEAQLEKSRLLSDRFSAERPKGSFSTLEIQRTEQGDSAMYLCASLAGANNEQFFGPGTRLTVL.

CDR3 DNA sequence: TGTGCCAGTTCAATAGCGGGGACTAGCACAGATACGCAGTATTTT. It specifies CASSIAGTSTDTQYF. V usage is TRBV6-5 and J usage is TRBJ2-3; 8 bases match TRBD2. Trimming removed 9 bases from V and 0 bases from J; junction bases left unmatched: 8. Germline loops: CDR1 MNHEY, CDR2 SVGAGI. The CDR3 totals 15 residues.

This clone was counted once. This sequence joins TRBV12-5 and TRBJ2-7, with D possibly TRBD2 on 5 matching bases. Germline loops: CDR1 LGHNT, CDR2 FRNRAP. The CDR3 loop spans 12 amino acids. The ends were cut back, 6 bases at V and 6 bases at J, with 12 bases in the middle. DNA for the CDR3: TGTGCTAGTGGATCTCTAGCAAGCGAGCAGTACTTC. This gives the protein CASGSLASEQYF.

The rearrangement joins TRBV25-1 to TRBJ2-2; 13 positions agree with TRBD2. The germline V gene has CDR1 MGHDK and CDR2 SYGVNS. V was clipped by 6 bases and J by 5 bases; unmatched bases: 0. The CDR3 is 14 residues long. CDR3 coding DNA: TGTGCCAGCAGACTAGCGGGGGGGACCGGGGAGCTGTTTTTT. It codes for CASRLAGGTGELFF.

The rearrangement joins TRBV4-1 to TRBJ1-4, with D perhaps TRBD1 (6 bases). Germline CDR1 MGHRA, CDR2 YSYEKL. The CDR3 has 14 residues. Trimming cost V 2 bases and J 7 bases, with 11 bases left between them. DNA of the CDR3: TGCGCCAGCAGCCAATTCAGGGGTGGTGAAAAACTGTTTTTT. As protein: CASSQFRGGEKLFF.

The V and J genes are TRBV7-2 and TRBJ1-6; D perhaps matches TRBD1 (5 bases). V lost 3 bases and J 9 bases, leaving 15 bases between the germline ends. Germline CDR1 and CDR2: SGHTA and FQGNSA. This CDR3 region has 15 residues. The DNA for the CDR3 is TGTGCCAGCAGCTTCGGCAGGGCAATGGGTTCACCCCTCCACTTT. Amino acid sequence: CASSFGRAMGSPLHF.